The present entry profiles one T cell receptor beta chain with its context. No cognate antigen has been identified for it. Per-base qualities were not stored, and no clone one base away is much larger. Patients with autoimmune disease history or receiving systemic immunosuppression were excluded from the trial. Peripheral blood for TCR sequencing was collected from all dose cohorts at baseline, on cycle 4 day 1, and on cycle 7 day 1. Samples were obtained from an open-label, multicenter, first-in-human phase I dose-escalation trial of ivuxolimab. The trial enrolled adults with locally advanced or metastatic head and neck squamous cell, hepatocellular, melanoma or renal cell carcinoma. CD4+ and CD8+ T cells were sorted separately from peripheral blood before TCR sequencing. This record comes from a study of OX40 agonist ivuxolimab in advanced cancers. Concerning the study at large: The costimulatory receptor OX40 (CD134) was targeted by ivuxolimab, a fully human IgG2 agonistic monoclonal antibody. Intravenous ivuxolimab was administered to patients every 2 weeks at six dose levels: 0.01, 0.1, 0.3, 1.5, 3 and 10 mg/kg. Of the roughly 51 dose-escalation patients, hepatocellular carcinoma was present in some 19, melanoma in roughly 15, renal cell carcinoma in 9 and head and neck cancer in 9. In the dose-escalation cohort, 82.7% of patients were male, and the mean age was 60 years with a range of about 20 to 80. Patients were allowed to have had prior anti-PD-1, anti-PD-L1 or anti-CTLA-4 therapy, and around 40% of the dose-escalation patients had previously received checkpoint inhibitors. Three dose-escalation patients achieved partial responses, one with hepatocellular carcinoma and two with cutaneous melanoma. Peripheral TCRbeta sequencing aimed to test whether ivuxolimab altered TCR sequence diversity and caused clonal T-cell expansion. The paper covers the monotherapy dose-escalation part of the phase I ivuxolimab trial, which included N ≈ 52 patients. Results and caveats for the whole study, not just this receptor: After ivuxolimab, more expanded clones were found on average in CD8+ T cells than in CD4+ T cells. At doses of 0.1 to 3.0 mg/kg, clonal expansion of both CD4+ and CD8+ blood T cells was observed from baseline to week 6. Partial responders in the 0.1-3.0 mg/kg groups had among the lowest normalized peripheral clonal expansion, especially among CD8+ T cells. The antigen specificity of the peripheral T cells that underwent clonal expansion was not determined. Low levels of normalized T-cell clonal expansion were also seen in some nonresponding patients.

The germline V gene specifies SGHAT as CDR1 and FQNNGV as CDR2. Trimming at the junction amounts to 5 bases on V and 6 bases on J, and the germline ends lie 17 bases apart. From the cysteine up to the phenylalanine, the CDR3 has a length of 14 residues. Just CDR3 DNA is preserved here, 42 bases in frame from base 1. Genomic DNA was isolated from the sorted cells so that the TCRbeta CDR3 region could be sequenced. TCRbeta CDR3 regions were sequenced using the immunoSEQ Assay. Entries here come from immuneACCESS through TCRdb and include only in-frame sequences with V and J called. Some clones fail to appear in such tables; in the studies checked, an unresolved V gene covers under half of the shortfall, and the cause of the remainder is unknown. This sample is represented by about 61,000 clones; 86% of them were singletons. The ten largest clones capture roughly 1.3% of the sample.

The material sequenced was CD4+ or CD8+ T cells sorted from blood, taken in a trial of the OX40 agonist ivuxolimab. The V and J genes are TRBV11-2 and TRBJ2-7, with a tentative D gene TRBD2 over 5 matching bases. The clonotype comes from an adult with an advanced solid tumor such as melanoma, head and neck, liver or kidney cancer. The CDR3 reads as follows: CASSLYVGGGEQYF. The DNA is as follows: TGTGCCAGCAGCCTTTACGTCGGAGGTGGCGAGCAGTACTTC.